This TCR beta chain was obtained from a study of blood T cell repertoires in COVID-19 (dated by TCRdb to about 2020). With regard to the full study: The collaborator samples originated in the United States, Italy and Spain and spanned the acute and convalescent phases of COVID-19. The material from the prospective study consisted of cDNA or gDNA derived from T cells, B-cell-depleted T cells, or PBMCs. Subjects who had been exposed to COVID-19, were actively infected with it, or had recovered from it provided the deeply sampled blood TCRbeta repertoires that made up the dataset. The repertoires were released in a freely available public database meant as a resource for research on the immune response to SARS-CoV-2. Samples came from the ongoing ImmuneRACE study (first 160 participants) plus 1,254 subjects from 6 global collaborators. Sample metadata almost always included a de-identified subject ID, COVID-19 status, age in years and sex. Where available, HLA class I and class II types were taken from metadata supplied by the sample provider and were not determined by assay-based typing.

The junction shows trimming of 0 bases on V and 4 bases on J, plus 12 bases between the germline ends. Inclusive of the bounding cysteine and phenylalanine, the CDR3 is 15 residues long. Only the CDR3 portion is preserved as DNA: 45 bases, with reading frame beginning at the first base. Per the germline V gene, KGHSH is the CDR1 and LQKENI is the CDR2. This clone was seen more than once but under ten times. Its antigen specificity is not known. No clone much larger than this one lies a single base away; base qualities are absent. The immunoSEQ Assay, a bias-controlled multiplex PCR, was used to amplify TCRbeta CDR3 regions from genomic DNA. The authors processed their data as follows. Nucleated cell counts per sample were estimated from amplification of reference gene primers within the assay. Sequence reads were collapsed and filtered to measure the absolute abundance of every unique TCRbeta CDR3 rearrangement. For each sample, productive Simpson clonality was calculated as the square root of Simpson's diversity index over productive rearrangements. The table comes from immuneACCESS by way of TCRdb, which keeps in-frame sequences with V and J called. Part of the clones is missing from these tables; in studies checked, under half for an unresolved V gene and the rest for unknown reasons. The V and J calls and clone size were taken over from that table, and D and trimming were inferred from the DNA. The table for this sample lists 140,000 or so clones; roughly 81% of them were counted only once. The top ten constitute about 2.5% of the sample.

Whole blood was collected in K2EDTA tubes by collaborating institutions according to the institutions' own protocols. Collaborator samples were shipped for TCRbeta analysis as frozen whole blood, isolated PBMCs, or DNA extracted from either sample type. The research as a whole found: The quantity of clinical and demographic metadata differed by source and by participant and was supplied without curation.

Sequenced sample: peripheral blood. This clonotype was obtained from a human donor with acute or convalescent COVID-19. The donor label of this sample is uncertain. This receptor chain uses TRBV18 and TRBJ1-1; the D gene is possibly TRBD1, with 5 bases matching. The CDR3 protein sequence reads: CASSPPSGGSTEAFF. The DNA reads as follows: TGTGCCAGCTCACCACCGTCCGGGGGGAGCACTGAAGCTTTCTTT.